What follows are 3 T cell receptor beta chains derived from one specimen sequenced in a study of blood T cell repertoires in COVID-19. The method was immunoSEQ multiplex PCR; TCRdb's version includes in-frame clones alone and lacks a portion of them. This table has about 140,000 clones, about four fifths appearing once. The source material was peripheral blood. The receptors derive from a human donor in a cohort sampled during active COVID-19.

The rearrangement uses TRBV24-1 and TRBJ2-1; D not resolved. This CDR3 region has 13 residues. Germline V gene lookup returns CDR1 KGHDR and CDR2 SFDVKD. V dropped 2 bases and J dropped 5 bases, with 6 bases sitting between them. CDR3 in amino acids: CATSDSHNNEQFF. As DNA, the CDR3 is TGTGCCACCAGTGATTCGCACAACAATGAGCAGTTCTTC.

The V and J genes are TRBV5-1 and TRBJ2-1; a weak D match, TRBD2 (6 bases). V was pared by 0 bases and J by 4 bases, with 17 bases between. CDR1 is SGHRS, CDR2 YFSETQ, per germline. CDR3 length: 17 amino acids. CDR3 bases: TGCGCCAGCAGCTTGGTGTTAGCGGTTAGGAGGTACAATGAGCAGTTCTTC. As protein: CASSLVLAVRRYNEQFF.

The chain couples TRBV5-4 to TRBJ2-3, with D possibly TRBD2 on 6 matching bases. CDR1 is SGHNT, CDR2 YYREEE, per germline (reference sequence). The CDR3 covers 15 residues. Trimming removed 4 bases from V and 3 bases from J, with 15 bases in between. The CDR3 sequence: CASSRELGVTDTQYF. For the CDR3, the DNA is TGTGCCAGCAGCCGGGAGTTGGGGGTAACAGATACGCAGTATTTT.